This T cell receptor (beta chain) was captured in a study of CD8 T cells in ankylosing spondylitis. Study-wide results and caveats: About 8 highly homologous variants made up a TCR beta motif, and this motif appeared characteristic of ankylosing spondylitis blood.

A word on this clonotype: Its specificity is not known.

The germline V and J ends were trimmed by 3 bases and 6 bases, with 18 bases remaining between them. Germline lookup yields CDR1 LNHDA and CDR2 SQIVND (reference sequence). The CDR3 runs to 15 residues. TCRdb fed the 5' RACE reads into MiXCR, producing one record per CDR3 protein. This table has some 450,000 distinct CDR3 sequences, 17% appearing once. The sequenced sample consisted of blood, either unsorted or a sorted T cell fraction (not recorded which). This clonotype was sampled from a male donor with ankylosing spondylitis. The chain carries TRBV19 and TRBJ2-7; D remains ambiguous. CDR3 bases: TGTGCCAGTAGTATGCTTGGGCAGGCGAAGGGCGAGCAGTACTTC. Its protein is CASSMLGQAKGEQYF.